These 6 T cell receptor beta chains were sequenced from one sample in a study of T cells in Graves' hyperthyroidism and ophthalmopathy. It was RNA transcripts that yielded the amplified TCR beta CDR3 regions. Initially, a first-round RT-PCR of the TCR CDR3 employed the HTBI primer set. Each CDR3 protein is one row after TCRdb ran MiXCR on the multiplex PCR reads. The sample lists fewer than 400,000 distinct CDR3 sequences; roughly 15% were seen once. Sequenced sample: blood. The source is a man aged 30 to 39 with Graves' hyperthyroidism.

The table lists this clonotype with many counts. V is TRBV20-1 and J is TRBJ2-7; D is uncertain. The CDR3 is made up of 12 amino acids. Trimming removed 3 bases at V and 6 bases at J, with 12 bases between. Germline lookup yields CDR1 DFQATT and CDR2 SNEGSKA (reference sequence). The CDR3 sequence: CSASSVRLEQYF. CDR3 DNA sequence: TGCAGTGCTAGTTCAGTCCGGCTCGAGCAGTACTTC.

This clonotype was seen ten or more times. This sequence joins TRBV6-1 and TRBJ1-1; 7 nucleotides agree with TRBD1. The ends lost 6 bases at V and 3 bases at J; junction bases unmatched: 4. CDR1 is MNHNS, CDR2 SASEGT, per germline. The length of the CDR3 is 13 residues. CDR3 in DNA: TGTGCCAGCAGGCTCACAGGGGACACTGAAGCTTTCTTT. It codes for CASRLTGDTEAFF.

J is TRBJ2-6 and V is TRBV20-1, with 8 bases fitting TRBD1. J lost 4 bases, V lost 0 bases, and 2 bases had no gene match. The CDR3 contains 15 residues. Germline V gene data show CDR1 as DFQATT and CDR2 as SNEGSKA (reference sequence). The CDR3 loop reads CSARDRGPGANVLTF. The CDR3, as DNA: TGCAGTGCTAGAGACAGGGGGCCGGGGGCCAACGTCCTGACTTTC.

This clonotype appeared a few times. The chain links TRBV7-2 to TRBJ2-5; the match to TRBD2 covers 9 bases. The V gene's germline CDR1 is SGHTA and CDR2 FQGNSA. This CDR3 has 15 amino acids. Trimming at V came to 3 bases and at J to 9 bases, leaving 11 bases not matched to a gene. The CDR3 coding sequence is TGTGCCAGCAGCTTTAGCCGGTTAGCGGGGGTTTCCCAGTACTTC. This gives the protein CASSFSRLAGVSQYF.

This clonotype was seen only a few times. V gene TRBV12-3 or TRBV12-4 combines with J gene TRBJ2-4; D is unclear. This CDR3 has 12 amino acids. The V gene lost 6 bases and the J gene lost 9 bases, with 12 bases spanning the gap. The CDR3 reads CASSSGVIIQYF. DNA for the CDR3: TGTGCCAGCAGCTCCGGAGTGATCATTCAGTACTTC.

V is TRBV6-1 and J is TRBJ2-1; a possible D gene is TRBD2 (5 bases). Trimming stripped 10 bases from V and 7 bases from J, with 17 bases between. The CDR3 covers 13 residues. Germline values: CDR1 MNHNS, CDR2 SASEGT. Here the CDR3 reads CATGDRGRNEQFF. The DNA for the CDR3 is TGTGCCACCGGGGATAGAGGTCGGAATGAGCAGTTCTTC.